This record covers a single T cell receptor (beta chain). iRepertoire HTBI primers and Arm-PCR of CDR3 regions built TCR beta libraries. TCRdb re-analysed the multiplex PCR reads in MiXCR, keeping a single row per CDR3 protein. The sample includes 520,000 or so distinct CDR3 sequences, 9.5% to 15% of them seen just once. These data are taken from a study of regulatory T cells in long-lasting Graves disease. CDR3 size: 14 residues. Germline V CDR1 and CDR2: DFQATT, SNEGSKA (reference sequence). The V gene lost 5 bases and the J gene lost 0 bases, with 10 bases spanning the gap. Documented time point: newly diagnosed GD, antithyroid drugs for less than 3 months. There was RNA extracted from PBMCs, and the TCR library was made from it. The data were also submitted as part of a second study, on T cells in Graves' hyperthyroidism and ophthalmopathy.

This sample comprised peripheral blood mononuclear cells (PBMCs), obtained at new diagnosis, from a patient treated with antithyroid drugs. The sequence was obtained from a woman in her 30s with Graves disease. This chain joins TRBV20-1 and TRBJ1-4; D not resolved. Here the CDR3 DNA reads TGCAGTGCTGCTGATAGTGCAACTAATGAAAAACTGTTTTTT. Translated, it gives CSAADSATNEKLFF.